This paragraph covers one TCR beta chain sequence. Its specificity is not known. Preparation of TCR beta libraries was done by quantitative 5'-RACE with molecular barcodes. MiXCR, run by TCRdb on the 5' RACE reads, gives a single entry per CDR3 protein. Altogether hundreds of thousands of distinct CDR3 sequences are present, about 12% being singletons, with the ten largest covering 0.51%. These data originate in a study of CD8 T cells in ankylosing spondylitis. Findings and caveats of the study: Some motif variants were previously reported in reactive arthritis synovial fluid and blood. Made up of eight highly homologous variants, a TCR beta motif appeared characteristic of ankylosing spondylitis blood. Disease-associated clones were reportedly significantly overrepresented in matched ankylosing spondylitis synovial fluid. Clones that were linked to disease were CD8+ and were relatively rare in peripheral blood.

V lost 10 bases and J 6 bases, leaving 21 bases between the germline ends. Per the germline V gene, CDR1 is KGHSH and CDR2 is LQKENI. This CDR3 has 14 amino acids. The sequenced sample was blood, either unsorted or a sorted T cell fraction (not recorded which). V gene TRBV18 combines with J gene TRBJ1-2; TRBD1 is a possible D gene (5 bases). The TCR originated in a male donor with ankylosing spondylitis. CDR3 protein: CATIGDFYGDGYTF. The CDR3 coding sequence is TGTGCCACCATCGGGGACTTCTACGGGGATGGCTACACCTTC.